These T cell receptor beta chains were read from a single sample in a study of CD8+CD57+ T cells in acquired aplastic anemia. Using its own MiXCR run on the reads, TCRdb lists one record per CDR3 protein. The table lists more than 250,000 distinct CDR3 sequences, 82% of them singletons. Material: sorted CD4+, CD8+, or CD8+CD57+ T cells (not recorded which) from PBMCs. All receptors derive from a human donor with aplastic anemia. Both conserved end residues are part of each CDR3. A D gene is named only where the DNA matches it firmly. Not all rows give a size; the values are once, few, many and, for expanded clones, a class.

d_gene	v_gene	j_gene	abundance	CDR3nt	CDR3aa
.	TRBV11-2	TRBJ1-2	.	TGTGCCAGCAGCTTGGAGGTGGGACGGGGCTACACCTTC	CASSLEVGRGYTF
.	TRBV7-2	TRBJ1-2	few	TGTGCCAGCAGCTTAGTTCCCGACTATGGCTACACCTTC	CASSLVPDYGYTF
TRBD2	TRBV24-1	TRBJ2-3	.	TGTGCCACCAGTGATTTCTCTACTAGCGTTACAACAGATACGCAGTATTTT	CATSDFSTSVTTDTQYF
.	TRBV11-3	TRBJ2-3	few	TGTGCCAGCAGCTTAGATCTGACAGGCACCGCAGATACGCAGTATTTT	CASSLDLTGTADTQYF
.	TRBV20-1	TRBJ2-7	.	TGCAGTGCTAGACAGTACTACGAGCAGTACTTC	CSARQYYEQYF
TRBD2	TRBV15	TRBJ2-1	.	TGCGCCAGCAGCTCCCGCGGGAGAGCGTATGAGCAGTTCTTC	CASSSRGRAYEQFF
TRBD1	TRBV5-4	TRBJ1-5	.	TGTGCCAGCAGCTTTACTAGCGGGACAGAGGATCAGCCCCAGCATTTT	CASSFTSGTEDQPQHF
.	TRBV7-8	TRBJ2-7	.	TGTGCCAGCAGCTTAGAGGGAGGTCTCTACACGCAGTACTTC	CASSLEGGLYTQYF
TRBD1	TRBV7-2	TRBJ2-3	.	TGTGCCGGCAGCCCCGCGACAGGGGATCACTATGGTACGCAGTATTTT	CAGSPATGDHYGTQYF
TRBD1	TRBV15	TRBJ1-1	.	TGTGCCAGCAGCAGAGATCTGACAGGGAACACCGAGCCTTTCTTT	CASSRDLTGNTEPFF
.	TRBV7-9	TRBJ2-5	.	TGTGCCAGCAGCTTAGCGCAATTGACCCAGTACTTC	CASSLAQLTQYF
.	TRBV7-9	TRBJ2-1	.	TGTGCCTACAAGGTATACCAGAACTCCGAGACTGAGTACTTCTTC	CAYKVYQNSETEYFF
.	TRBV5-6	TRBJ2-4	.	TGTGCCAACAGCTTGGCTGGGGACATTCAGTACTTC	CANSLAGDIQYF
TRBD1	TRBV2	TRBJ2-3	.	TGTGCCAGCAGGGAGAACAGGGGGCGAAGCACAGATACGCAGTATTTT	CASRENRGRSTDTQYF
.	TRBV25-1	TRBJ1-1	few	TGTGCCAGCAGTGCCGGACTTACTGAAGCTTTCTTT	CASSAGLTEAFF
.	TRBV7-3	TRBJ2-5	.	TGTGCCACCAGCAGAGGTAGCGAGAAAGAGAGCCAGTACTTC	CATSRGSEKESQYF
TRBD2	TRBV19	TRBJ2-3	.	TGTGCCAGTAGCATAACTAGCGCGGTCTACAATAAGCAGTTTTTC	CASSITSAVYNKQFF
.	TRBV5-4	TRBJ1-1	.	TGTGCCAGCAGCTTTGCTAAGGGGGGCACTGAAGCTTTCTTT	CASSFAKGGTEAFF
.	TRBV29-1	TRBJ2-7	.	TGCAGCGTTGAAGGACAAACCTACGAGCAGTACTTC	CSVEGQTYEQYF
.	TRBV12-3/TRBV12-4	TRBJ2-3	.	TGTGCCAGCAGCCAAGCCCCCGGTACAGATCCGCAGTATTTT	CASSQAPGTDPQYF
.	TRBV2	TRBJ1-1	.	TGTGCCAGCGGGTTCGGGGGCACAGGTACGCATGAAGCTTTCTTT	CASGFGGTGTHEAFF
.	TRBV29-1	TRBJ2-6	.	TGCAGCGTTGACCGCACTGGGGCCAACGTCCTGACTTTC	CSVDRTGANVLTF
.	TRBV11-3	TRBJ2-1	.	TGTGCCAGCAGCTTCGGTGTGACAGGTGGACAGTTCTTC	CASSFGVTGGQFF
.	TRBV7-9	TRBJ2-5	.	TGTGCCAGCAGCTTCCGACGGGGAGGTGCGCAGTACTTC	CASSFRRGGAQYF
TRBD1	TRBV29-1	TRBJ1-1	.	TGCGGCGTTGATGAGGGGGCGAACACTGAAGCTTTCTTT	CGVDEGANTEAFF
TRBD1	TRBV7-9	TRBJ1-5	.	TGTGCCAGCAGCCTAAGCAGGGGGGAGCAGCCCCAGCATTTT	CASSLSRGEQPQHF
TRBD2	TRBV7-8	TRBJ2-5	.	TGTGCCAGCAGCTCCACGGGAGGTCCCGATACGCAGCATTACTTC	CASSSTGGPDTQHYF
TRBD2	TRBV15	TRBJ2-7	.	TGTGCCACCAGGGCCCGGGGGGGATCCTACGAGCAGTACTTC	CATRARGGSYEQYF
.	TRBV7-9	TRBJ2-1	.	TGTGCCACCAGCAGAGGCAGCGAGCAAGAGACCCAGTACCAGTTCTTC	CATSRGSEQETQYQFF
.	TRBV7-8	TRBJ2-5	.	TGTGCCACCAGCATAGGCAGCGAGACAGAGACCCAGTACTTC	CATSIGSETETQYF
.	TRBV7-9	TRBJ2-5	.	TGTGCCAGCAGCTTAGCCCACAGCACAAAAACCCAGTACTTC	CASSLAHSTKTQYF